This T cell receptor beta chain was identified in a study of T cells in narcolepsy. Notes on this clone: Its antigen is unidentified. Mismatch with germline at one junction end may stem from a read error.

Sequenced by immunoSEQ multiplex PCR; TCRdb stores in-frame clones only, minus some. This sample has around 20,000 clones, with just over 90% found just once. CDR3 length: 13 amino acids. Per germline, CDR1 GTSNPN and CDR2 SVGIG (reference sequence). General study results and limits: Healthy controls reportedly lacked the autoreactive clonotypes serially found in patients' blood. Autoreactive clone sequences were missing from some blood memory CD4+ repertoires. Same-patient CSF and blood CD4+ T cell clonotypes included HCRT-specific and TRIB2-specific autoreactive ones.

The TCR comes from a human donor with narcolepsy. Sequenced: CD45RA- memory CD4+ T cells from PBMCs. This chain connects TRBV30 to TRBJ1-1; perhaps TRBD1 as D (6 bases). The CDR3 DNA reads as TGTGCCTGGAGTGTACTTGCTGGGGCTACAGGGCAGTTT. Amino acids: CAWSVLAGATGQF.